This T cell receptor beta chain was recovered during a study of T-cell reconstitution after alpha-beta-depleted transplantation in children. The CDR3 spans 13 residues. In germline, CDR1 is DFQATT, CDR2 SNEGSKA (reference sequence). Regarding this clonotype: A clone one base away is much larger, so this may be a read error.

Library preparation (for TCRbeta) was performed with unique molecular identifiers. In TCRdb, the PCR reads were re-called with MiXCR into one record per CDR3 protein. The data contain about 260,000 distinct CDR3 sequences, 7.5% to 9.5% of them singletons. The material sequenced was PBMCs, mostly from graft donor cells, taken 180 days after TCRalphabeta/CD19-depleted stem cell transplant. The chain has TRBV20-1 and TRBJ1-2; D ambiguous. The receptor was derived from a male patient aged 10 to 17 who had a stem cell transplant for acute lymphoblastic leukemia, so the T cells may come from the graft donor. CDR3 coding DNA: TGCAGTGCTAGAGATTCAGGCAGCTATGGCTACATCTTC. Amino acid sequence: CSARDSGSYGYIF.